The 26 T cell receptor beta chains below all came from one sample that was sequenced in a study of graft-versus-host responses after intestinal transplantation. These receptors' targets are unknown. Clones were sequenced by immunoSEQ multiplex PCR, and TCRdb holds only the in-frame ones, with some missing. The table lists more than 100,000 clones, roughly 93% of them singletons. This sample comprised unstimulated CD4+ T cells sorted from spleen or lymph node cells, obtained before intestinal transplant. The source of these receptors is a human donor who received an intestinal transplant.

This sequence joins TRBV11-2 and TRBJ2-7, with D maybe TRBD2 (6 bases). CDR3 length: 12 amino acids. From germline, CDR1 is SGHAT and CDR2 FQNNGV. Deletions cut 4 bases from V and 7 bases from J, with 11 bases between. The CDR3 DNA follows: TGTGCCAGCAGCTCGCCCCGGGAGGAGCAGTACTTC. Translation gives CASSSPREEQYF.

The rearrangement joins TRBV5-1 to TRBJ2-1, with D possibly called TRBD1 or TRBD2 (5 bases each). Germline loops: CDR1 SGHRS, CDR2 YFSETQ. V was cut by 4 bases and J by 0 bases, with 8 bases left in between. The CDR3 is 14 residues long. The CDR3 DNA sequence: TGCGCCAGCAGCAGGGACCCCTCCTACAATGAGCAGTTCTTC. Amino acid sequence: CASSRDPSYNEQFF.

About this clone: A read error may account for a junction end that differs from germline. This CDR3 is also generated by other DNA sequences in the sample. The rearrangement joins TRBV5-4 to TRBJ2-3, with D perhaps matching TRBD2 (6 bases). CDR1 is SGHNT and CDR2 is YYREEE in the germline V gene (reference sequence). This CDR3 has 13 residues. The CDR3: CASSSLRGDTQYF. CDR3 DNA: TGCGCCAGCAGCTCCCTCCGGGGGGATACGCAGTATTTT.

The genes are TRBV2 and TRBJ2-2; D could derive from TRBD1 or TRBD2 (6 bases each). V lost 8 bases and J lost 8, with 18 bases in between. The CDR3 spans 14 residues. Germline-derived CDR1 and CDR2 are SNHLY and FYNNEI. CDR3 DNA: TGTGCCAGCCAAACGAGGGGGAGGTCGGGGGAGCTGTTTTTT. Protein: CASQTRGRSGELFF. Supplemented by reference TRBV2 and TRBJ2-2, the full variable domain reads EPEVTQTPSHQVTQMGQEVILRCVPISNHLYFYWYRQILGQKVEFLVSFYNNEISEKSEIFDDQFSVERPDGSNFTLKIRSTKLEDSAMYFCASQTRGRSGELFFGEGSRLTVL.

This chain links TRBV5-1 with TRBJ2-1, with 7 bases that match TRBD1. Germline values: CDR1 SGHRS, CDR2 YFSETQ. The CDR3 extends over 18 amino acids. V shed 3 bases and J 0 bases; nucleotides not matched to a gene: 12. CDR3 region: CASSSPQGRLSSYNEQFF. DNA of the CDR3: TGCGCCAGCAGCTCCCCACAGGGGCGCCTCAGCTCCTACAATGAGCAGTTCTTC.

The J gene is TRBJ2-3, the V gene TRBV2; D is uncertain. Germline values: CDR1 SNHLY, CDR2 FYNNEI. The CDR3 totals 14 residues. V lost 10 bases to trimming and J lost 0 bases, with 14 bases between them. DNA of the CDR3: TGTGCCACCGTACGGACCTTGAGCACAGATACGCAGTATTTT. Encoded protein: CATVRTLSTDTQYF.

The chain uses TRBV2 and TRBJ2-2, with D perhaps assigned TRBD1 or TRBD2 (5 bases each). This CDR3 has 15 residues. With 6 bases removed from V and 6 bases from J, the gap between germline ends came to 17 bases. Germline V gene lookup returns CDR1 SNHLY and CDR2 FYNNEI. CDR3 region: CASRLRDARSGELFF. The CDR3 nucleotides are TGTGCCAGCAGACTCCGGGACGCAAGGTCCGGGGAGCTGTTTTTT.

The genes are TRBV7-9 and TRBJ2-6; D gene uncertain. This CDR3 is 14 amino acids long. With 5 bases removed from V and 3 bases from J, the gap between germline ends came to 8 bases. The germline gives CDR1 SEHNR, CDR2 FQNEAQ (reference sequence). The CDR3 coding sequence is TGTGCCAGCAGCGTCAGTCTTGGGGCCAACGTCCTGACTTTC. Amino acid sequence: CASSVSLGANVLTF.

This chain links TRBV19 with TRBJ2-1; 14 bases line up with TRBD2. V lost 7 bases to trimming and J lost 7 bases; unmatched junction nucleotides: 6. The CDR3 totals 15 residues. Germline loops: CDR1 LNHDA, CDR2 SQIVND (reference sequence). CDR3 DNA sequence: TGTGCCAGTACCAGACTAGCGGGAGGGGGTAATGAGCAGTTCTTC. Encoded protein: CASTRLAGGGNEQFF.

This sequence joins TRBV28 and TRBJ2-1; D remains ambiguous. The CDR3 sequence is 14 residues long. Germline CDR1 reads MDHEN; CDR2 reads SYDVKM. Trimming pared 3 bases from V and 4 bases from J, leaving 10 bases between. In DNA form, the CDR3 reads TGTGCCAGCAGTTTCCCCTCCTTTTACAATGAGCAGTTCTTC. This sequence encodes CASSFPSFYNEQFF.

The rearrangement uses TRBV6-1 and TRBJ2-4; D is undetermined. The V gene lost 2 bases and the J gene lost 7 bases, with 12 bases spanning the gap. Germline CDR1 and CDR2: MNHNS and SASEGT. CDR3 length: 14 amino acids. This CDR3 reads CASSEYSSRNIQYF. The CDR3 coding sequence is TGTGCCAGCAGTGAATACTCCTCACGGAACATTCAGTACTTC.

CDR3 loop: CASTKSSDRGRTEAFF. As DNA, the CDR3 is TGCGCCAGCACCAAGAGTAGCGACAGGGGGCGCACTGAAGCTTTCTTT. The V gene is TRBV5-1, the J gene TRBJ1-1; TRBD1 matches 10 bases. The germline V gene encodes CDR1 SGHRS and CDR2 YFSETQ. V trimming: 6 bases; J trimming: 4 bases; junction bases outside the gene matches: 12. There are 16 residues in the CDR3.

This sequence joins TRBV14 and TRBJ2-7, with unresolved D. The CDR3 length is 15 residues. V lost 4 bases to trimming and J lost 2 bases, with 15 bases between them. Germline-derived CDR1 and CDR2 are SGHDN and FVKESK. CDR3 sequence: CASSRQAKYPYEQYF. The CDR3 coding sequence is TGTGCCAGCAGCCGGCAAGCGAAGTATCCCTACGAGCAGTACTTC.

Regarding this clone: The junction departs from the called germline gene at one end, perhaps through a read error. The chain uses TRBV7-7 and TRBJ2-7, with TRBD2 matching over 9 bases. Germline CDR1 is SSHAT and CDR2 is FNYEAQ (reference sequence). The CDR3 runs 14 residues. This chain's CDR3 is CASSLAAGGSEQYF. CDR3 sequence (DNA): TGTGCTAGCAGCTTAGCGGCGGGGGGGAGCGAGCAGTACTTC.

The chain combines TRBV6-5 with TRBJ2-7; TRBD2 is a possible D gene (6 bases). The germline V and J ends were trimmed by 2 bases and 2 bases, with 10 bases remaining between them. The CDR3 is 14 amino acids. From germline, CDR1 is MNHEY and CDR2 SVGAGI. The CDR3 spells CASSYGGSPYEQYF. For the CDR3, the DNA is TGTGCCAGCAGTTACGGGGGGAGTCCCTACGAGCAGTACTTC.

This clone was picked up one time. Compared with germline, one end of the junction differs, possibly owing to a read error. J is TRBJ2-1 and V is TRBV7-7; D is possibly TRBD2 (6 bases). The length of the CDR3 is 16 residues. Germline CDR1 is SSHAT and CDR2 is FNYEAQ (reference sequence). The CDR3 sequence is CASSLAPGLPLNEQFF. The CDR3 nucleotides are TGTGCTAGCAGCTTAGCTCCGGGACTCCCCCTAAATGAGCAGTTCTTC.

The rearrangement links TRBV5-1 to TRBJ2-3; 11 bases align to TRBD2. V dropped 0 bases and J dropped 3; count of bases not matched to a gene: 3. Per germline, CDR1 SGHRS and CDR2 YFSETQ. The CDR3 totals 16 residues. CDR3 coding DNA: TGCGCCAGCAGCTTGGCCGCTAGCGGGAGGACAGATACGCAGTATTTT. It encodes CASSLAASGRTDTQYF. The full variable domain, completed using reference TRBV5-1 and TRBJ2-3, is KAGVTQTPRYLIKTRGQQVTLSCSPISGHRSVSWYQQTPGQGLQFLFEYFSETQRNKGNFPGRFSGRQFSNSRSEMNVSTLELGDSALYLCASSLAASGRTDTQYFGPGTRLTVL.

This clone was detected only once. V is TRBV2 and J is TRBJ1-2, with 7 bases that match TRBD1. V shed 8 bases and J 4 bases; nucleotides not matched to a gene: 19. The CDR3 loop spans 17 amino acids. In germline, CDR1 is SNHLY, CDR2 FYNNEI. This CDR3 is CASFRDRQGWGGYGYTF. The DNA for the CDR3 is TGTGCCAGCTTCCGAGACCGACAGGGTTGGGGCGGCTATGGCTACACCTTC.

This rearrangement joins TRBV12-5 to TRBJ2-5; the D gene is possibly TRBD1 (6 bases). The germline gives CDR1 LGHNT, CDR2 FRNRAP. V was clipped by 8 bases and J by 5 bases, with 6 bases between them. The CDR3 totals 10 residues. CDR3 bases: TGTGCTAGTAGGGGGGAGACCCAGTACTTC. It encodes CASRGETQYF.

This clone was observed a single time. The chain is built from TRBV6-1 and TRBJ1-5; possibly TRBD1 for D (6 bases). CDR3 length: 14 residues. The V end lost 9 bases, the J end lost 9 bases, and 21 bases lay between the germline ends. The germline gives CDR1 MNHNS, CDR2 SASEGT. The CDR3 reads CASRLQGREGPQHF. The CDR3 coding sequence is TGTGCCAGTAGACTACAGGGTCGGGAGGGGCCCCAGCATTTT.

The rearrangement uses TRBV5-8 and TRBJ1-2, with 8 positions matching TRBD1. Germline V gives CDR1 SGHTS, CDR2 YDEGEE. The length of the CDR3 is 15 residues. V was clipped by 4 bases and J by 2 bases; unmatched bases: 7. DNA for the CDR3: TGTGCCAGCAGCCTAAAGGACAGGGCGAACTATGGCTACACCTTC. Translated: CASSLKDRANYGYTF.

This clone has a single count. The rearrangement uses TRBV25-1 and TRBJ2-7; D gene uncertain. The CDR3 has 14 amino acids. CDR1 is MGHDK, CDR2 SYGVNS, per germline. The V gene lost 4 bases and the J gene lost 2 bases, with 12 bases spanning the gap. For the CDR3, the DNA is TGTGCCAGCAGTGGGTCCGGTTCGACCTACGAGCAGTACTTC. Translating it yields CASSGSGSTYEQYF.

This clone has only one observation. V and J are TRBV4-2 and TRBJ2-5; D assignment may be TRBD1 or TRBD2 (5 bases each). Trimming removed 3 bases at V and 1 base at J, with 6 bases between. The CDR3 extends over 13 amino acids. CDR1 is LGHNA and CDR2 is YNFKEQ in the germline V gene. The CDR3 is CASSQGVQETQYF. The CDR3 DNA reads TGTGCCAGCAGCCAGGGGGTCCAAGAGACCCAGTACTTC.

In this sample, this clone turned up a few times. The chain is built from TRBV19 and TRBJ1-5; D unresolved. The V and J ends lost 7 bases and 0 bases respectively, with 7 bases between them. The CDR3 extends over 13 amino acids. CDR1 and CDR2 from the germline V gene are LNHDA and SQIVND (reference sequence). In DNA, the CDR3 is TGTGCCAGTAATCGGTATAGCAATCAGCCCCAGCATTTT. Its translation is CASNRYSNQPQHF.

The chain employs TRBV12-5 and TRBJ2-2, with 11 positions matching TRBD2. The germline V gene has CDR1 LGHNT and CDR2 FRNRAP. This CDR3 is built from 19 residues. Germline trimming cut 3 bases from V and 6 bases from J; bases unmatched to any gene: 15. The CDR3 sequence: CASGFWGTSGHERPGELFF. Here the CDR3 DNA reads TGTGCTAGTGGTTTTTGGGGGACTAGCGGCCACGAACGGCCCGGGGAGCTGTTTTTT.

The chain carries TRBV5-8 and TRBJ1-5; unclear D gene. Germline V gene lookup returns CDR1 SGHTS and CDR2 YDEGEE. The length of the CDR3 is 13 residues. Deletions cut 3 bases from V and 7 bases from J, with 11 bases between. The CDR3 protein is CASSSNRVQPQHF. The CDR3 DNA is TGTGCCAGCAGCTCCAATAGGGTCCAGCCCCAGCATTTT.